These 29 T cell receptor beta chains came from one sample sequenced in a study of follicular helper T cells after annual influenza vaccination. The protocol was immunoSEQ multiplex PCR, while the TCRdb copy is restricted to in-frame clones and leaves out a portion. The sample has several thousand clones, around 80% seen once. Described time point: 2014-2015 season, 7 days after vaccination. The sequenced sample was CXCR5+ CD38- circulating T follicular helper cells from blood, obtained 7 days after influenza vaccination. Subset defined: circulating Tfh, non-naive CD4+CXCR5+PD-1+ (ICOS+CD38+ or ICOS-CD38-). The receptors derive from an adult who received the influenza vaccine.

The chain recombines TRBV19 with TRBJ1-2; D uncertain. CDR1 is LNHDA, CDR2 SQIVND, per germline (reference sequence). The ends were cut back, 5 bases at V and 6 bases at J, with 16 bases in the middle. The CDR3 loop spans 14 amino acids. Here the CDR3 reads CASSLGRTLNGYTF. DNA for the CDR3: TGTGCCAGTAGTCTCGGACGGACGCTTAATGGCTACACCTTC.

Here the CDR3 reads CASSGGTARKETQYF. The DNA of the CDR3 is TGTGCCAGCAGCGGCGGGACAGCCAGAAAAGAGACCCAGTACTTC. The chain has TRBV7-2 and TRBJ2-5, with D maybe TRBD1 (7 bases). CDR1 and CDR2 from the germline V gene are SGHTA and FQGNSA. The CDR3 consists of 15 residues. V was cut by 5 bases and J by 3 bases, with 16 bases left in between.

This clone was seen just once. The rearrangement joins TRBV27 to TRBJ1-6; D might be TRBD1 (6 bases). Between the trimmed V and J ends, which lost 2 bases and 9 bases, there was a span of 14 bases. Per the germline V gene, CDR1 is MNHEY and CDR2 is SMNVEV (reference sequence). This CDR3 has 15 residues. This CDR3 is CASSLNGRGGSPLHF. The CDR3 DNA follows: TGTGCCAGCAGTTTAAACGGGAGAGGGGGTTCACCCCTCCACTTT.

The V call is TRBV2, the J call TRBJ2-7; tentatively, D is TRBD1 (5 bases). V was pared by 4 bases and J by 6 bases, with 16 bases between. The CDR3 length is 14 residues. The germline CDR1 and CDR2 sequences are SNHLY and FYNNEI. The CDR3 coding sequence is TGTGCCAGCAGTGTCGGTAACAGGCGGACCGAGCAGTACTTC. Translation gives CASSVGNRRTEQYF.

V gene TRBV27 combines with J gene TRBJ2-2; D is unresolved. Germline V lookup: CDR1 MNHEY, CDR2 SMNVEV (reference sequence). Trimming shortened V by 3 bases and J by 1 base, and 12 bases separated the two germline ends. The CDR3 length is 16 residues. The CDR3 protein is CASSLVGTMNTGELFF. The DNA for the CDR3 is TGTGCCAGCAGTTTGGTTGGTACAATGAACACCGGGGAGCTGTTTTTT.

The chain has TRBV30 and TRBJ2-1, with D maybe TRBD2 (6 bases). V dropped 0 bases and J dropped 15 bases, with 12 bases sitting between them. The CDR3 extends over 11 amino acids. The V gene's germline CDR1 is GTSNPN and CDR2 SVGIG (reference sequence). CDR3 coding DNA: TGTGCCTGGAGTGTCGAGACAGCGGGGTTCTTC. The encoded protein is CAWSVETAGFF.

This clone was seen once. The chain recombines TRBV19 with TRBJ2-5; 10 bases are a match to TRBD2. CDR3 length equals 15 residues. In germline, CDR1 is LNHDA, CDR2 SQIVND (reference sequence). Trimming took 1 base from V and 4 from J; bases not matched to a gene: 3. CDR3 DNA: TGTGCCAGTAGTATAGCCAGCGGGAGGGGAGAGACCCAGTACTTC. Its protein is CASSIASGRGETQYF.

This rearrangement joins TRBV27 to TRBJ2-7; tentative D call: TRBD2 (6 bases). CDR3 size: 18 residues. Deletions cut 5 bases from V and 5 bases from J, with 28 bases between. Germline V gene data show CDR1 as MNHEY and CDR2 as SMNVEV (reference sequence). The CDR3 nucleotides read TGTGCCAGCAGTCCCAGATTCTTCGGGACTGCCGTACTCGACGAGCAGTACTTC. As protein: CASSPRFFGTAVLDEQYF.

This clone was recorded a few times. The V gene is TRBV10-1, the J gene TRBJ2-7; perhaps D is TRBD1 or TRBD2 (5 bases each). The V and J ends lost 2 bases and 2 bases respectively, with 13 bases between them. CDR1 and CDR2 from the germline V gene are WNHNN and SYGVQD (reference sequence). CDR3 length equals 15 residues. CDR3 loop: CASSEGSGSTYEQYF. In DNA form, the CDR3 reads TGCGCCAGCAGTGAGGGTTCAGGGAGCACCTACGAGCAGTACTTC.

V and J are TRBV29-1 and TRBJ2-5; D remains unclear. This CDR3 is built from 12 residues. Per germline, CDR1 SQVTM and CDR2 ANQGSEA. V was cut by 3 bases and J by 4 bases, with 9 bases left in between. Here the CDR3 reads CSVDEATETQYF. CDR3 nucleotide sequence: TGCAGCGTTGACGAAGCTACAGAGACCCAGTACTTC.

V usage is TRBV7-2 and J usage is TRBJ1-5; unclear D gene. Germline assignment: CDR1 SGHTA and CDR2 FQGNSA. The CDR3 consists of 13 residues. With 3 bases removed from V and 3 bases from J, the gap between germline ends came to 6 bases. For the CDR3, the DNA is TGTGCCAGCAGCTTTCCTCCCAATCAGCCCCAGCATTTT. The encoded protein is CASSFPPNQPQHF.

The chain links TRBV5-1 to TRBJ2-3, with D perhaps matching TRBD1 (5 bases). The germline V gene has CDR1 SGHRS and CDR2 YFSETQ. This CDR3 has 15 residues. The V end lost 2 bases, the J end lost 1 base, and 11 bases lay between the germline ends. CDR3 DNA: TGCGCCAGCAGCTTTGGGCAGGGTGGCACAGATACGCAGTATTTT. Translation: CASSFGQGGTDTQYF.

The chain has TRBV11-3 and TRBJ2-1; no clear D. The CDR3 contains 14 residues. V was cut by 1 base and J by 8 bases, with 12 bases left in between. Germline V gene data show CDR1 as SGHNT and CDR2 as YENEEA. In DNA, the CDR3 is TGTGCCAGCAGCTTAGGACGTTTGGGCGATGAGCAGTTCTTC. Its translation: CASSLGRLGDEQFF.

The chain links TRBV5-5 to TRBJ2-1; 8 bases map to TRBD2. The trim removed 1 base at V and 2 bases at J, leaving 5 bases unmatched. The CDR3 spans 16 residues. Germline CDR1 is SGHKS and CDR2 is YYEKEE (reference sequence). CDR3 bases: TGTGCCAGCAGCTTGTGGAGTAGCGGGACCTACAATGAGCAGTTCTTC. The encoded protein is CASSLWSSGTYNEQFF.

This chain joins TRBV5-4 and TRBJ2-3; 11 bases align to TRBD2. The CDR3 is made up of 17 amino acids. Germline assignment: CDR1 SGHNT and CDR2 YYREEE (reference sequence). The V segment lost 4 bases and the J segment 3 bases; nucleotides outside the gene matches: 10. The CDR3 DNA reads TGTGCCAGCAGCCCGGGGAACCTAGCGGGAGGAACAGATACGCAGTATTTT. It encodes CASSPGNLAGGTDTQYF.

V usage is TRBV2 and J usage is TRBJ2-3; perhaps D is TRBD1 or TRBD2 (6 bases each). The V gene's germline CDR1 is SNHLY and CDR2 FYNNEI. V lost 7 bases and J lost 0, with 11 bases in between. This CDR3 region has 14 residues. As DNA, the CDR3 is TGTGCCAGCAAGGGGGGACCAAGCACAGATACGCAGTATTTT. Its translation: CASKGGPSTDTQYF.

The chain has TRBV5-6 and TRBJ2-7, with D possibly being TRBD1 (7 bases). The germline gives CDR1 SGHDT, CDR2 YYEEEE. Trimming shortened V by 0 bases and J by 2 bases, and 9 bases separated the two germline ends. This CDR3 is 14 amino acids long. CDR3 DNA: TGTGCCAGCAGCTTGGCCAGGGGGGCCTACGAGCAGTACTTC. Amino acids: CASSLARGAYEQYF.

This sequence joins TRBV10-3 and TRBJ2-1; perhaps TRBD2 as D (5 bases). V gave up 1 base and J gave up 9 bases, with 7 bases separating them. The CDR3 has 12 amino acids. Germline CDR1 is ENHRY and CDR2 is SYGVKD. CDR3 coding DNA: TGTGCCATCAGTGAGTACGGGGTTGAGCAGTTCTTC. Residues: CAISEYGVEQFF.

This chain joins TRBV5-5 and TRBJ2-5, with TRBD1 identical over 7 bases. Trimming took 0 bases from V and 4 from J; bases not matched to a gene: 6. Germline lookup yields CDR1 SGHKS and CDR2 YYEKEE (reference sequence). There are 15 residues in the CDR3. The CDR3 coding sequence is TGTGCCAGCAGCTTGGCGGCAGGGGGAATAGAGACCCAGTACTTC. It codes for CASSLAAGGIETQYF. The complete variable domain, with remaining parts taken from reference TRBV5-5 and TRBJ2-5, reads DAGVTQSPTHLIKTRGQQVTLRCSPISGHKSVSWYQQVLGQGPQFIFQYYEKEERGRGNFPDRFSARQFPNYSSELNVNALLLGDSALYLCASSLAAGGIETQYFGPGTRLLVL.

The chain joins TRBV18 to TRBJ2-6; D unresolved. V was clipped by 6 bases and J by 0 bases, with 9 bases between them. The germline V gene has CDR1 KGHSH and CDR2 LQKENI. The CDR3 totals 15 residues. DNA of the CDR3: TGTGCCAGCTCGCCGTTCAGCTCTGGGGCCAACGTCCTGACTTTC. It is translated as CASSPFSSGANVLTF.

The chain has TRBV27 and TRBJ2-1; 12 nucleotides match TRBD2. The CDR3 is 16 amino acids. Looked up from germline, CDR1 is MNHEY and CDR2 is SMNVEV (reference sequence). Trimming removed 5 bases from V and 5 bases from J; junction bases left unmatched: 7. For the CDR3, the DNA is TGTGCCAGCAGTCCGAGACTAGCGGGGGTAAACAATGAGCAGTTCTTC. Residues: CASSPRLAGVNNEQFF.

The V and J genes are TRBV9 and TRBJ2-5, with 12 bases aligning to TRBD2. Trimming removed 1 base from V and 5 bases from J; junction bases left unmatched: 3. The CDR3 has 15 amino acids. CDR1 SGDLS and CDR2 YYNGEE come from the germline V gene. The CDR3 sequence: CASSVRTSGMETQYF. Here the CDR3 DNA reads TGTGCCAGCAGCGTAAGGACTAGCGGGATGGAGACCCAGTACTTC.

This chain joins TRBV18 and TRBJ2-2; D possibly corresponds to TRBD2 (6 bases). Germline CDR1 reads KGHSH; CDR2 reads LQKENI. CDR3 size: 17 residues. Trimming removed 0 bases from V and 0 bases from J, with 11 bases in between. The CDR3 coding sequence is TGTGCCAGCTCACCACCAGGTAGCGGAACGAACACCGGGGAGCTGTTTTTT. This translates into CASSPPGSGTNTGELFF.

The chain uses TRBV19 and TRBJ2-2; 9 bases map to TRBD1. This CDR3 is 14 amino acids long. Germline V gene sequence: CDR1 LNHDA, CDR2 SQIVND (reference sequence). The ends lost 7 bases at V and 6 bases at J; junction bases unmatched: 6. CDR3 DNA sequence: TGTGCCAGTATGGGACAGGGTTCCGCCGGGGAGCTGTTTTTT. This encodes CASMGQGSAGELFF.

The chain links TRBV29-1 to TRBJ2-2; the match to TRBD1 covers 7 bases. The CDR3 is 13 residues long. Germline values: CDR1 SQVTM, CDR2 ANQGSEA. J was trimmed by 6 bases and V by 6 bases; bases with no gene match: 7. Written as DNA, the CDR3 is TGCAGCGTCACTGACAGGGTTTCCGGGGAGCTGTTTTTT. This translates into CSVTDRVSGELFF.

The chain couples TRBV7-8 to TRBJ1-1; D perhaps matches TRBD1 (5 bases). Trimming pared 5 bases from V and 1 base from J, leaving 8 bases between. The CDR3 sequence is 13 residues long. CDR1 is SGHVS, CDR2 FQNEAQ, per germline. CDR3 sequence: CASSRDGNTEAFF. DNA for the CDR3: TGTGCCAGCAGCCGGGACGGGAACACTGAAGCTTTCTTT.

In DNA form, the CDR3 reads TGTGCCAGCTCACAAGTACAGGGGGCCGGCGAGCAGTACTTC. It translates to CASSQVQGAGEQYF. This sequence joins TRBV18 and TRBJ2-7, with TRBD1 matching 9 bases. J lost 6 bases, V lost 4 bases, and 7 bases had no gene match. CDR3 length: 14 amino acids. Germline V gene sequence: CDR1 KGHSH, CDR2 LQKENI. Full variable domain (outside the CDR3, taken from reference TRBV18 and TRBJ2-7): NAGVMQNPRHLVRRRGQEARLRCSPMKGHSHVYWYRQLPEEGLKFMVYLQKENIIDESGMPKERFSAEFPKEGPSILRIQQVVRGDSAAYFCASSQVQGAGEQYFGPGTRLTVT.

This chain connects TRBV10-3 to TRBJ1-1; D gene unclear. V lost 7 bases, J lost 5 bases, and 11 bases lay in between. CDR1 and CDR2 from the germline V gene are ENHRY and SYGVKD. This CDR3 spans 12 amino acids. For the CDR3, the DNA is TGTGCCATCAAGACAACTGGTACTGAAGCTTTCTTT. Protein sequence: CAIKTTGTEAFF.

The chain carries TRBV2 and TRBJ1-5; no clear D gene. This CDR3 region has 13 residues. Between the trimmed V and J ends, which lost 6 bases and 2 bases, there was a span of 8 bases. Germline loops: CDR1 SNHLY, CDR2 FYNNEI. CDR3 nucleotide sequence: TGTGCCAGCAGGAAGGAGGGCAATCAGCCCCAGCATTTT. Its protein is CASRKEGNQPQHF.